What follows are 2 T cell receptor beta chains derived from one specimen sequenced in a study of regulatory T cells in long-lasting Graves disease. Time point described: newly diagnosed GD, antithyroid drugs for less than 3 months. There was RNA extracted from PBMCs, and the TCR library was made from it. With iRepertoire HTBI primers and Arm-PCR of CDR3 regions, TCR beta libraries were built. TCRdb reanalysed the multiplex PCR reads using MiXCR and keeps one entry per CDR3 protein. The data show approximately 270,000 distinct CDR3 sequences, 15% to 20% seen once. Another study also made use of these data, one on T cells in Graves' hyperthyroidism and ophthalmopathy.

Sequencing was performed on peripheral blood mononuclear cells (PBMCs), taken at new diagnosis, from a patient treated with antithyroid drugs. Receptors originate from a woman aged 30 to 39 with Graves disease.

This clonotype was counted many times. This chain uses TRBV12-3 or TRBV12-4 with TRBJ2-5; TRBD1 agrees at 9 bases. The CDR3 is 21 residues long. Germline trimming cut 8 bases from V and 3 bases from J; bases unmatched to any gene: 28. DNA of the CDR3: TGTGCCAGCGCTGATCTACTCGGGGACAGGGTACTAGACGGGGGGAAAGAGACCCAGTACTTC. Protein product: CASADLLGDRVLDGGKETQYF.

This clonotype was observed many times. V usage is TRBV20-1 and J usage is TRBJ1-1; the match to TRBD1 covers 8 bases. Per the germline V gene, CDR1 is DFQATT and CDR2 is SNEGSKA (reference sequence). Trimming took 3 bases from V and 0 from J; bases not matched to a gene: 3. The CDR3 covers 14 residues. DNA for the CDR3: TGCAGTGCTAGCAACAGGGGGGTGAACACTGAAGCTTTCTTT. This codes for CSASNRGVNTEAFF.